The 27 T cell receptor beta chains presented below share a single source sample, sequenced in a study of blood T cell repertoires in COVID-19. Produced via immunoSEQ multiplex PCR; TCRdb's table is partial and in-frame only. The sample lists roughly 370,000 clones, approximately 87% occurring once. The material sequenced was PBMCs or T cells enriched from blood (not recorded which). The receptors here all came from a woman in her 50s who had recovered from COVID-19.

This clone was found once. V gene TRBV7-2 combines with J gene TRBJ1-5, with unresolved D. The V gene's germline CDR1 is SGHTA and CDR2 FQGNSA. V was shortened by 5 bases and J by 5 bases, with 10 bases between the two germline ends. The CDR3 contains 13 residues. The CDR3 here is CASSLDRDQPQHF. The CDR3 DNA reads TGTGCCAGCAGCCTCGATCGGGATCAGCCCCAGCATTTT.

V gene TRBV19 combines with J gene TRBJ1-5, with TRBD1 as a possible D gene (5 bases). The germline V gene has CDR1 LNHDA and CDR2 SQIVND (reference sequence). The V and J ends lost 2 bases and 2 bases respectively, with 13 bases between them. The CDR3 length is 16 residues. The CDR3 DNA is TGTGCCAGTAGTATACAGGGATCGTCGGGCAATCAGCCCCAGCATTTT. Translated, it gives CASSIQGSSGNQPQHF.

V and J are TRBV19 and TRBJ1-2; D possibly corresponds to TRBD1 (5 bases). In germline, CDR1 is LNHDA, CDR2 SQIVND (reference sequence). The CDR3 is 14 amino acids. Trimming stripped 3 bases from V and 4 bases from J, with 12 bases between. The CDR3: CASSIPQGLYGYTF. As DNA, the CDR3 is TGTGCCAGTAGTATCCCCCAGGGTCTCTATGGCTACACCTTC. The whole variable domain, filled in from reference TRBV19 and TRBJ1-2, reads DGGITQSPKYLFRKEGQNVTLSCEQNLNHDAMYWYRQDPGQGLRLIYYSQIVNDFQKGDIAEGYSVSREKKESFPLTVTSAQKNPTAFYLCASSIPQGLYGYTFGSGTRLTVV.

As regards this clone: A junction end diverges from the germline sequence, so it may reflect a read error. The rearrangement links TRBV27 to TRBJ2-5; the D gene is possibly TRBD2 (6 bases). The CDR3 has 12 residues. Looked up from germline, CDR1 is MNHEY and CDR2 is SMNVEV (reference sequence). Written as DNA, the CDR3 is TGTGCCAGCAGCCCTGGGGGGAGGCCCATGAACTTC. This translates into CASSPGGRPMNF.

The chain carries TRBV10-3 and TRBJ1-6, with a tentative D call TRBD1 (5 bases). This CDR3 is built from 15 residues. V was clipped by 10 bases and J by 5 bases, with 18 bases between them. The germline V gene has CDR1 ENHRY and CDR2 SYGVKD. The CDR3 nucleotides read TGTGCCAGCCGCGGAGGGACGGGAAATAATTCACCCCTCCACTTT. Translation: CASRGGTGNNSPLHF.

In its sample, this clone was seen a few times. The chain uses TRBV5-1 and TRBJ1-2, with D perhaps TRBD1 (6 bases). The CDR3 spans 14 residues. Germline assignment: CDR1 SGHRS and CDR2 YFSETQ. V was trimmed by 5 bases and J by 7 bases, leaving 18 bases between them. This CDR3 is CASSPETGFFGYTF. The CDR3 nucleotides are TGCGCCAGCAGTCCCGAAACAGGGTTTTTTGGCTACACCTTC.

This clone was seen just once. The identical CDR3 is also encoded by other nucleotide sequences in the sample. The rearrangement joins TRBV30 to TRBJ1-4, with unresolved D. Trimming left V 0 bases short and J 4 bases short, with 9 bases between. The CDR3 spans 14 residues. CDR1 GTSNPN and CDR2 SVGIG come from the germline V gene (reference sequence). The DNA of the CDR3 is TGTGCCTGGAGTGTAGGCGGTAGTAATGAAAAACTGTTTTTT. The encoded protein is CAWSVGGSNEKLFF.

This clone is a singleton in its sample. The rearrangement links TRBV27 to TRBJ2-1, with 9 bases fitting TRBD2. CDR1 is MNHEY and CDR2 is SMNVEV in the germline V gene (reference sequence). Germline trimming cut 8 bases from V and 3 bases from J; bases unmatched to any gene: 5. The CDR3 contains 14 residues. CDR3 coding DNA: TGTGCCAGCGGCCTTAGCGGGGGCTACAATGAGCAGTTCTTC. Amino acid sequence: CASGLSGGYNEQFF.

V and J are TRBV19 and TRBJ1-1; no definite D call. Germline V gene data show CDR1 as LNHDA and CDR2 as SQIVND (reference sequence). Trimming removed 5 bases from V and 1 base from J, with 8 bases in between. The CDR3 consists of 13 residues. The CDR3, as DNA: TGTGCCAGTAGTTCGCTAAGGAACACTGAAGCTTTCTTT. Residues: CASSSLRNTEAFF.

The chain uses TRBV7-2 and TRBJ2-3; the D gene is possibly TRBD1 (6 bases). The CDR3 consists of 15 residues. V lost 2 bases and J 0 bases, leaving 9 bases between the germline ends. The germline gives CDR1 SGHTA, CDR2 FQGNSA. CDR3 sequence (DNA): TGTGCCAGCAGCTTAAGACAGGAGAGCACAGATACGCAGTATTTT. Its protein is CASSLRQESTDTQYF.

Written as DNA, the CDR3 is TGTGCCAGCAGCCCGGGGGTGAGAACTGAAGCTTTCTTT. It codes for CASSPGVRTEAFF. The chain joins TRBV12-3 or TRBV12-4 to TRBJ1-1; a possible D gene is TRBD1 (5 bases). V was pared by 6 bases and J by 5 bases, with 13 bases between. CDR3 length: 13 amino acids.

This clone was detected once. This sequence joins TRBV4-1 and TRBJ1-2, with D possibly TRBD1 on 5 matching bases. Germline CDR1 is MGHRA and CDR2 is YSYEKL. The CDR3 is made up of 13 amino acids. The germline V and J ends were trimmed by 4 bases and 2 bases, with 8 bases remaining between them. CDR3 bases: TGCGCCAGCAGCCGAGACAGAAACTATGGCTACACCTTC. Encoded protein: CASSRDRNYGYTF.

The chain couples TRBV7-2 to TRBJ1-2; a weak D match, TRBD1 (5 bases). The CDR3 runs 14 residues. V lost 1 base, J lost 4 bases, and 10 bases lay in between. Looked up from germline, CDR1 is SGHTA and CDR2 is FQGNSA. CDR3 amino acids: CASSLVQGPYGYTF. CDR3 in DNA: TGTGCCAGCAGCTTAGTCCAGGGTCCCTATGGCTACACCTTC. Combining the CDR3 with reference TRBV7-2 and TRBJ1-2 gives the whole variable domain GAGVSQSPSNKVTEKGKDVELRCDPISGHTALYWYRQSLGQGLEFLIYFQGNSAPDKSGLPSDRFSAERTGGSVSTLTIQRTQQEDSAVYLCASSLVQGPYGYTFGSGTRLTVV.

The rearrangement links TRBV11-2 to TRBJ1-1, with 8 nucleotides matching TRBD1. The germline gives CDR1 SGHAT, CDR2 FQNNGV. This CDR3 contains 15 residues. Trimming at V came to 8 bases and at J to 0 bases, leaving 8 bases not matched to a gene. The CDR3 protein is CASARTGSLNTEAFF. The CDR3 DNA is TGTGCCAGCGCCAGGACAGGGAGTCTGAACACTGAAGCTTTCTTT.

Only one count was recorded for this clone. V gene TRBV7-2 combines with J gene TRBJ1-2, with TRBD1 matching 7 bases. Germline V gene sequence: CDR1 SGHTA, CDR2 FQGNSA. With 4 bases clipped from V and 4 bases from J, the junction kept 6 bases outside the gene matches. The CDR3 is 14 residues long. CDR3 loop: CASSSWDSLYGYTF. CDR3 nucleotide sequence: TGTGCCAGCAGCTCATGGGACAGCCTCTATGGCTACACCTTC.

The V and J genes are TRBV21-1 and TRBJ2-3; the table assigns TRBD1, which was not confirmed against the DNA. TRBV21-1 is designated a pseudogene. CDR3 length equals 20 residues. CDR3 DNA: TGTGCCAGCAGCAAAGAGAGGGACAGAGAGGACCAGACCGACACAGATACGCAGTATTTT. Translated, it gives CASSKERDREDQTDTDTQYF.

This clone was detected a few times. The J gene is TRBJ1-1, the V gene TRBV9; 10 nucleotides match TRBD1. With V trimmed by 7 bases and J by 3 bases, 6 bases remained unmatched. Germline CDR1 is SGDLS and CDR2 is YYNGEE. The CDR3 length is 14 residues. CDR3: CASGTGVRDTEAFF. The CDR3 DNA reads TGTGCCAGCGGGACAGGGGTGCGGGACACTGAAGCTTTCTTT.

The chain carries TRBV25-1 and TRBJ2-5, with 8 bases identical to TRBD1. The CDR3 consists of 13 residues. V gave up 4 bases and J gave up 4 bases; unmatched junction bases: 2. Germline CDR1 MGHDK, CDR2 SYGVNS. The CDR3 nucleotides read TGTGCCAGCAGTGGGGACAGGTCAGAGACCCAGTACTTC. Its protein product is CASSGDRSETQYF.

The chain uses TRBV7-9 and TRBJ1-1, with D unclear. Deletions cut 7 bases from V and 8 bases from J, with 11 bases between. The CDR3 covers 11 residues. From germline, CDR1 is SEHNR and CDR2 FQNEAQ (reference sequence). CDR3 nucleotides: TGTGCCAGCACCGGCCTCATCGAAGCTTTCTTT. Translation gives CASTGLIEAFF. The complete variable domain, with remaining parts taken from reference TRBV7-9 and TRBJ1-1, reads DTGVSQNPRHKITKRGQNVTFRCDPISEHNRLYWYRQTLGQGPEFLTYFQNEAQLEKSRLLSDRFSAERPKGSFSTLEIQRTEQGDSAMYLCASTGLIEAFFGQGTRLTVV.

This clone turned up a few times. This rearrangement joins TRBV25-1 to TRBJ1-1; TRBD1 is a possible D gene (5 bases). Germline lookup yields CDR1 MGHDK and CDR2 SYGVNS. The CDR3 has 13 residues. Trimming removed 8 bases from V and 3 bases from J, with 13 bases in between. As DNA, the CDR3 is TGTGCCAGCCAGACAGCATACCACACTGAAGCTTTCTTT. Its translation is CASQTAYHTEAFF.

The V call is TRBV5-1, the J call TRBJ1-2, with TRBD1 identical over 10 bases. Per germline, CDR1 SGHRS and CDR2 YFSETQ. The CDR3 contains 15 residues. With V trimmed by 4 bases and J by 6 bases, 9 bases remained unmatched. The chain's CDR3 is CASSPYDRGPHGYTF. Here the CDR3 DNA reads TGCGCCAGCAGCCCGTACGACAGGGGGCCTCATGGCTACACCTTC.

The chain combines TRBV29-1 with TRBJ1-1, with 11 positions matching TRBD1. The CDR3 runs 13 residues. Trimming cost V 6 bases and J 3 bases; bases outside gene matches: 3. Germline V lookup: CDR1 SQVTM, CDR2 ANQGSEA. CDR3 sequence (DNA): TGCAGCGTGGACAGGGGGCGGGACACTGAAGCTTTCTTT. Translating gives CSVDRGRDTEAFF.

This clone was observed once. The gene calls are TRBV27 and TRBJ2-1; 11 bases agree with TRBD2. V was clipped by 5 bases and J by 4 bases; unmatched bases: 10. Germline V lookup: CDR1 MNHEY, CDR2 SMNVEV (reference sequence). This CDR3 contains 17 residues. This chain's CDR3 is CASSIGLAGYIYNEQFF. The CDR3 nucleotides read TGTGCCAGCAGTATTGGACTAGCGGGCTATATTTACAATGAGCAGTTCTTC.

V is TRBV4-3 and J is TRBJ1-2; 9 bases are shared with TRBD1. Germline V gene data show CDR1 as LGHNA and CDR2 as YSLEER. The CDR3 is 16 amino acids. The V gene end was trimmed by 4 bases and the J gene end by 5 bases; junction bases not matched to a gene: 11. The CDR3 coding sequence is TGCGCCAGCAGCCCCGGTACAGGGGGCGCAAGGTATGGCTACACCTTC. Translating it yields CASSPGTGGARYGYTF.

For this clone: The same CDR3 arises from other DNA sequences in this sample as well. This chain links TRBV3-1 (or the pseudogene TRBV3-2) with TRBJ2-5; 10 bases match TRBD2. The CDR3 is 17 amino acids. V was clipped by 0 bases and J by 4 bases; unmatched bases: 8. In germline, CDR1 is LGHDT, CDR2 YNNKEL (reference sequence). CDR3 loop: CASSQELLAGAGETQYF. The CDR3 region has the DNA TGTGCCAGCAGCCAAGAACTCCTAGCGGGGGCGGGAGAGACCCAGTACTTC.

This chain links TRBV5-1 with TRBJ2-1, with 7 bases that match TRBD1. Germline V CDR1 and CDR2: SGHRS, YFSETQ. The J segment lost 3 bases and the V segment lost 4 bases, leaving 7 bases of the junction unmatched. The CDR3 runs to 15 residues. The CDR3 region is CASSPTGELYNEQFF. CDR3 in DNA: TGCGCCAGCAGCCCTACAGGGGAACTCTACAATGAGCAGTTCTTC.

CDR3 residues: CASSQTGEQFF. Here the CDR3 DNA reads TGTGCCAGCAGCCAGACAGGGGAGCAGTTCTTC. The chain couples TRBV3-1 (or the pseudogene TRBV3-2) to TRBJ2-1; TRBD1 aligns across 7 bases. Germline CDR1 reads LGHDT; CDR2 reads YNNKEL (reference sequence). CDR3 size: 11 residues. The trim removed 3 bases at V and 10 bases at J, leaving 0 bases unmatched.